This T cell receptor beta chain was documented in a study of blood T cell repertoires in COVID-19. Using immunoSEQ multiplex PCR, the repertoire was profiled, and TCRdb retains in-frame clones only, with some absent. The table shows 250,000 or so clones, with around 89% occurring only once. J was trimmed by 4 bases and V by 3 bases; bases with no gene match: 20. This CDR3 contains 18 residues. Germline loops: CDR1 DFQATT, CDR2 SNEGSKA (reference sequence). The receptor comes from a middle-aged man who had recovered from COVID-19. The rearrangement joins TRBV20-1 to TRBJ1-1; TRBD1 matches 7 bases. Specimen: PBMCs or T cells enriched from blood (not recorded which). CDR3 loop: CSASRVDGQAGRTTEAFF. CDR3 nucleotides: TGCAGTGCTAGTCGAGTCGACGGACAGGCCGGGAGAACCACTGAAGCTTTCTTT.